This T cell receptor (beta chain) is from a study of CD8 T cells in cerebrospinal fluid in Alzheimer's disease. TCRdb re-called the 10x single-cell sequencing reads; one entry per CDR3 protein, DNA not given. The sample shows about 1,200 distinct CDR3 sequences, and 7% to 10% sits with its ten largest clones. This clonotype is labeled medium-sized based on frequency. The CDR3 runs to 12 residues. The sequenced sample consisted of cerebrospinal fluid. The chain carries TRBV12-3 or TRBV12-4 and TRBJ2-7. This TCR was sampled from a human donor with Alzheimer's disease. The CDR3 region is CASSFVGNLVVF.